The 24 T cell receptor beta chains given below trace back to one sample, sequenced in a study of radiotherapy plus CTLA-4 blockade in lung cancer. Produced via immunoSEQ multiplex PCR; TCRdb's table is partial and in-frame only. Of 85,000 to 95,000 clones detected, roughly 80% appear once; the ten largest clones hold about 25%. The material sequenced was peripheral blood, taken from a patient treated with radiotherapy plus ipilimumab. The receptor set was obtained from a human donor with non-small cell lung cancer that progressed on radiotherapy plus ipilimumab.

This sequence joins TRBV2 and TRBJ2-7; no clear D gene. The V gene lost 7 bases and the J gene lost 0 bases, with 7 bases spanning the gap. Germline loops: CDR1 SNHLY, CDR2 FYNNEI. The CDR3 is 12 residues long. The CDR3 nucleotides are TGTGCCAGCACACCTCGCTCCTACGAGCAGTACGTC. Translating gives CASTPRSYEQYV.

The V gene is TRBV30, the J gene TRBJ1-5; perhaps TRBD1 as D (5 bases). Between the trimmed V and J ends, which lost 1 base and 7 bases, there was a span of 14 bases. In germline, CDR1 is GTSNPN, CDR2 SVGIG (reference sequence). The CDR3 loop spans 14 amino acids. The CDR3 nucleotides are TGTGCCTGGAGTGGGGACCTCCTGGGCCAGCCCCAGCATTTT. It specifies CAWSGDLLGQPQHF.

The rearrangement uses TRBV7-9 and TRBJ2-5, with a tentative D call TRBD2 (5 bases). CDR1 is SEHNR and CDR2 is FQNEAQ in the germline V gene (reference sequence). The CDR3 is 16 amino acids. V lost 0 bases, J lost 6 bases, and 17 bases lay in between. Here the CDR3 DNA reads TGTGCCAGCAGCTTAGCGTGGGCAGCCGGGGAAAAGACCCAGTACTTC. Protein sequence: CASSLAWAAGEKTQYF.

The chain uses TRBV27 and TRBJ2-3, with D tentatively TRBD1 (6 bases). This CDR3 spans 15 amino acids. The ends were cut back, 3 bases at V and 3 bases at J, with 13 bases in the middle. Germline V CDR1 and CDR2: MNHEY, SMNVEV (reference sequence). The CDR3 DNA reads TGTGCCAGCAGTTTTACAGGGATGGGGACAGATACGCAGTATTTT. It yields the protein CASSFTGMGTDTQYF.

Written as DNA, the CDR3 is TGTGCCAGCAGTGAAGTAGGGGATAAGAACACCGGGGAGCTGTTTTTT. Translation gives CASSEVGDKNTGELFF. This chain uses TRBV2 with TRBJ2-2; D perhaps matches TRBD1 (5 bases). From germline, CDR1 is SNHLY and CDR2 FYNNEI. V lost 1 base and J lost 1, with 10 bases in between. This CDR3 has 16 residues.

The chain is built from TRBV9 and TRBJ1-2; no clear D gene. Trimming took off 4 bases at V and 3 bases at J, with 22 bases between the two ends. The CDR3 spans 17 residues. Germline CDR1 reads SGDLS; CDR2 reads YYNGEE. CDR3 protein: CASSRSGGGSSDYGYTF. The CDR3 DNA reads TGTGCCAGCAGCCGCTCAGGTGGTGGGTCGTCCGACTATGGCTACACCTTC.

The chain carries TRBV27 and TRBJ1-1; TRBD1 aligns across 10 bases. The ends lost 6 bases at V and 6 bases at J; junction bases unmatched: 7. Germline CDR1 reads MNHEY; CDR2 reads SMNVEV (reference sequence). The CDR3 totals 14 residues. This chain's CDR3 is CASRSGTGVSEAFF. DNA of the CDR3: TGTGCCAGCAGATCCGGGACAGGGGTCTCTGAAGCTTTCTTT.

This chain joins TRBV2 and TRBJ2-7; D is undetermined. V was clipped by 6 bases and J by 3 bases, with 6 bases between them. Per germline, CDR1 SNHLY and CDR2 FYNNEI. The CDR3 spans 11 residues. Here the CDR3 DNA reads TGTGCCAGCAGCCCCAACTACGAGCAGTACGTC. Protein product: CASSPNYEQYV.

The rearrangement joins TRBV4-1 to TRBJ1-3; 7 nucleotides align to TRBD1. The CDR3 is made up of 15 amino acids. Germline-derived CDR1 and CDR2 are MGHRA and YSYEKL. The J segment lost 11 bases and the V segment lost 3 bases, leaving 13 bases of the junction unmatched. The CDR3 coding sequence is TGCGCCAGCAGCCAGGCGTCAGGGGGGTTCTTCCCCATATATTTT. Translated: CASSQASGGFFPIYF.

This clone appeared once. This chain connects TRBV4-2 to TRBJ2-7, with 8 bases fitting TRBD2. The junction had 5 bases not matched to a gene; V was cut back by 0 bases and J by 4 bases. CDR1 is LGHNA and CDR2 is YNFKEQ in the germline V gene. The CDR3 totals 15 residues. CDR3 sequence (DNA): TGTGCCAGCAGCCAAGATCCCAGCGGGAGATACGAGCAGTACTTC. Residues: CASSQDPSGRYEQYF.

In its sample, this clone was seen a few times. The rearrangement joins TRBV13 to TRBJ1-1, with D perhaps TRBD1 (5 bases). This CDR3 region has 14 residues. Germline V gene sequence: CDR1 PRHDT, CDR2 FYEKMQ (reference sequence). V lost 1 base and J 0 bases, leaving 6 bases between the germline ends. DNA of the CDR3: TGTGCCAGCAGCTTAGTAGGGGTGAACACTGAAGCTTTCTTT. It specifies CASSLVGVNTEAFF.

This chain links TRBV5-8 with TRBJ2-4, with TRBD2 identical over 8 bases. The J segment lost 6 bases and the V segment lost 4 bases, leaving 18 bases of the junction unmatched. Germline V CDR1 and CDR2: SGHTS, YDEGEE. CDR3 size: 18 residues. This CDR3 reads CASSRGEGSGTGGNIQYF. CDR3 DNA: TGTGCCAGCAGCCGCGGGGAGGGTAGCGGGACTGGGGGAAACATTCAGTACTTC.

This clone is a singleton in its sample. Written as DNA, the CDR3 is TGTGCCAGCAGCCTAATCGGCAATGAGCAGTTCTTC. Translated: CASSLIGNEQFF. The V call is TRBV5-4, the J call TRBJ2-1; D remains unclear. Germline V gene sequence: CDR1 SGHNT, CDR2 YYREEE (reference sequence). This CDR3 is built from 12 residues. V was clipped by 4 bases and J by 6 bases, with 8 bases between them.

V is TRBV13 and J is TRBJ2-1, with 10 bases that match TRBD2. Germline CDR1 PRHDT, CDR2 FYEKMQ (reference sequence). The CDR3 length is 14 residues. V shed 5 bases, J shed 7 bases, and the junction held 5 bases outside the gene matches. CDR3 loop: CASSLGLAPNEQFF. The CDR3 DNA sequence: TGTGCCAGCAGCCTGGGACTAGCGCCTAATGAGCAGTTCTTC.

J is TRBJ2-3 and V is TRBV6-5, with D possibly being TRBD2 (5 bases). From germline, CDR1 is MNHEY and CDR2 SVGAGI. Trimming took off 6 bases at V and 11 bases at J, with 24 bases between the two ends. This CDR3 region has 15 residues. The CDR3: CASSHKPTSGLGQYF. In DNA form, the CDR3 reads TGTGCCAGCAGCCACAAACCCACGTCCGGACTCGGGCAGTATTTT.

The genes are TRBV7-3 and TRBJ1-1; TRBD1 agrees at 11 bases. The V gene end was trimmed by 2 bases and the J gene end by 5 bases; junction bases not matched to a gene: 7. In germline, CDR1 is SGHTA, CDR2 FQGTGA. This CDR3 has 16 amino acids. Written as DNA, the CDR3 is TGTGCCAGCAGCTTATTGGGACAGGGGGGCGGTACTGAAGCTTTCTTT. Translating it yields CASSLLGQGGGTEAFF.

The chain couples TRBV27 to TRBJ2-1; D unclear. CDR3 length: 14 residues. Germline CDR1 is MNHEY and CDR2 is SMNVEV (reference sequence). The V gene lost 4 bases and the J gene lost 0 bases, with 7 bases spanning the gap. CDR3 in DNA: TGTGCCAGCAGTTCGACTTCCTCCTACAATGAGCAGTTCTTC. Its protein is CASSSTSSYNEQFF.

The CDR3 coding sequence is TGTGCCAGCAGCCCGTACCCTGCGGTCCTGAACAATGAGCAGTTCTTC. Its translation is CASSPYPAVLNNEQFF. V is TRBV11-2 and J is TRBJ2-1; unclear D gene. In germline, CDR1 is SGHAT, CDR2 FQNNGV. This CDR3 is 16 amino acids long. Trimming shortened V by 5 bases and J by 5 bases, and 19 bases separated the two germline ends.

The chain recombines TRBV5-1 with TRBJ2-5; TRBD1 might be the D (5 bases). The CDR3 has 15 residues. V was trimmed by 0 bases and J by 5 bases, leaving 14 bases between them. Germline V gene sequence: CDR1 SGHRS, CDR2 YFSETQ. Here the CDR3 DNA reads TGCGCCAGCAGCTTGGGATCGTTAGGGGTGGAGACCCAGTACTTC. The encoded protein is CASSLGSLGVETQYF.

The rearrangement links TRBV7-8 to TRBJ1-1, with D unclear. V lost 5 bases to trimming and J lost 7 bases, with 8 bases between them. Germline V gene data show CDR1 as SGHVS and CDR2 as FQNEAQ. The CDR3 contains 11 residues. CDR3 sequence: CASSTRSEAFF. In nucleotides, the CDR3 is TGTGCCAGCAGCACTAGGAGTGAAGCTTTCTTT. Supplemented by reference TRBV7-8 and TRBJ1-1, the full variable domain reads GAGVSQSPRYKVAKRGQDVALRCDPISGHVSLFWYQQALGQGPEFLTYFQNEAQLDKSGLPSDRFFAERPEGSVSTLKIQRTQQEDSAVYLCASSTRSEAFFGQGTRLTVV.

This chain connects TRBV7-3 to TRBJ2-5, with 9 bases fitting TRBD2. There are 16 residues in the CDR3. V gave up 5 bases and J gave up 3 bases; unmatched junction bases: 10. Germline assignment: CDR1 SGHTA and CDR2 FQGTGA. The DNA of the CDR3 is TGTGCCAGCAGCCCCGGGGGTAGCGGGAGTAAAGAGACCCAGTACTTC. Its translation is CASSPGGSGSKETQYF.

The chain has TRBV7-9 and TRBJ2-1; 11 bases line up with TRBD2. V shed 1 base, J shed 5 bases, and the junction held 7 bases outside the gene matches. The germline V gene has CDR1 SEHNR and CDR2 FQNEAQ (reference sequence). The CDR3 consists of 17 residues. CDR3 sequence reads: CASSLVTSGRNNNEQFF. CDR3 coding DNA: TGTGCCAGCAGCTTAGTAACTAGCGGGAGAAACAACAATGAGCAGTTCTTC.

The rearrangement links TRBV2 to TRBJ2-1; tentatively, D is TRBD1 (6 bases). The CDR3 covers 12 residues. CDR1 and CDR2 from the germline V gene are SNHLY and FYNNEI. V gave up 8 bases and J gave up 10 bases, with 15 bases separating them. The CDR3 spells CASGRGPGEQFF. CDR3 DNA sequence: TGTGCCAGCGGCAGGGGACCTGGGGAGCAGTTCTTC.

The CDR3 sequence is CASSEETQYF. For the CDR3, the DNA is TGTGCCAGCAGCGAGGAGACCCAGTACTTC. This sequence joins TRBV6-1 and TRBJ2-5; D not resolved. The V gene's germline CDR1 is MNHNS and CDR2 SASEGT. The CDR3 has 10 amino acids. V shed 6 bases and J shed 5 bases, with 4 bases lying between them.